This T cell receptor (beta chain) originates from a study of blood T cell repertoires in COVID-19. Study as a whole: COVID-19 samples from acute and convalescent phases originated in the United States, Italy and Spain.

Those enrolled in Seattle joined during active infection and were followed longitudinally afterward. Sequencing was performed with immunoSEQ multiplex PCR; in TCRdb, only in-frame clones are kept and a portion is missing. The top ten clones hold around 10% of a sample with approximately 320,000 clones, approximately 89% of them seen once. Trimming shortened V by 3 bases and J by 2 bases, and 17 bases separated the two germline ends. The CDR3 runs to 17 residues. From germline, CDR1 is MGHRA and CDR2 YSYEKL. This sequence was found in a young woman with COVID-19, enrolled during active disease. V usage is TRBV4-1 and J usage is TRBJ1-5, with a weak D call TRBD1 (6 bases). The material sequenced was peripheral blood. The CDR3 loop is CASSQPTGKRGNQPQHF. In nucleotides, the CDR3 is TGCGCCAGCAGCCAGCCCACAGGGAAGAGGGGCAATCAGCCCCAGCATTTT.